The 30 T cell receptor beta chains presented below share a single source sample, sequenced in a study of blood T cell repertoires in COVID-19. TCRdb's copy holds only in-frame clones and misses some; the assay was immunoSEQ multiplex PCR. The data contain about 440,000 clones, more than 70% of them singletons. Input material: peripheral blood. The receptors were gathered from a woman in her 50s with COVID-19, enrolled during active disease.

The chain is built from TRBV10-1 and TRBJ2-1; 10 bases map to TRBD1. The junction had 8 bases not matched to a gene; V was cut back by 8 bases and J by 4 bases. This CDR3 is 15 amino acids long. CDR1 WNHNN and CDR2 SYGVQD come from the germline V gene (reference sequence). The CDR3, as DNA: TGCGCCAGCCGATCCGGGACAGGGGAGTACAATGAGCAGTTCTTC. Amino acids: CASRSGTGEYNEQFF.

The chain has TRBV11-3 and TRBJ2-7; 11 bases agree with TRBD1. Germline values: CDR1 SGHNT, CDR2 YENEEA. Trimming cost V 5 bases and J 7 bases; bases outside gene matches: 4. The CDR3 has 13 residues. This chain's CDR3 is CASSQGQGDEQYF. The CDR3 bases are TGTGCCAGCAGCCAGGGACAGGGGGATGAGCAGTACTTC.

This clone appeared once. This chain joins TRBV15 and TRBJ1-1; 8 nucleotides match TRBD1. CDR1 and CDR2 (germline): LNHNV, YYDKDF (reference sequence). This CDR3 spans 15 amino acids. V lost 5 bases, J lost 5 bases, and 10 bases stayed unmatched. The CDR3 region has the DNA TGTGCCACCAGCTCCCCAGGGACAGGAGGGACTGAAGCTTTCTTT. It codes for CATSSPGTGGTEAFF.

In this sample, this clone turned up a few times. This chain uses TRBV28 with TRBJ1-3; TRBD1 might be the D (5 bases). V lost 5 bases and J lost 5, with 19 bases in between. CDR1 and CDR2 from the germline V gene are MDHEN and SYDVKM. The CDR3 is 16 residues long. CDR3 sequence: CASSHPPTRARNTIYF. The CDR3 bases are TGTGCCAGCAGTCATCCCCCGACCAGGGCTAGAAACACCATATATTTT.

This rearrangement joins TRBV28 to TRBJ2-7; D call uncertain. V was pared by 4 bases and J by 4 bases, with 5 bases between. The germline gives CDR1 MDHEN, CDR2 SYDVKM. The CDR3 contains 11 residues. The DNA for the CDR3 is TGTGCCAGCAGTTCTCAGTACGAGCAGTACTTC. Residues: CASSSQYEQYF.

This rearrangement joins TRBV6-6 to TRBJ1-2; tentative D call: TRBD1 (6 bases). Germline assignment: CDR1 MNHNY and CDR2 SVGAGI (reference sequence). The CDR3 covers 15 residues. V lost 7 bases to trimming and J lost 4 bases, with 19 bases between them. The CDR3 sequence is CASTAGGQVPYGYTF. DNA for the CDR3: TGTGCCAGCACCGCCGGGGGGCAGGTCCCCTATGGCTACACCTTC.

The CDR3 is CASSETTGGDYGYTF. The CDR3 DNA reads TGTGCCAGCAGTGAGACAACAGGGGGCGATTATGGCTACACCTTC. The V call is TRBV2, the J call TRBJ1-2; 9 nucleotides align to TRBD1. Germline V gene data show CDR1 as SNHLY and CDR2 as FYNNEI. The junction had 7 bases not matched to a gene; V was cut back by 3 bases and J by 5 bases. The CDR3 is 15 residues long.

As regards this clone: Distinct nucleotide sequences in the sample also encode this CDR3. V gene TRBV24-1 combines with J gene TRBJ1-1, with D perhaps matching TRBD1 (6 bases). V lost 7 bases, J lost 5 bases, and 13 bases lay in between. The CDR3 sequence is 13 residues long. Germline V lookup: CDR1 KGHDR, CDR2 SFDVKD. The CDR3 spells CATSTQRGTEAFF. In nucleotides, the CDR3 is TGTGCCACCAGCACCCAGAGGGGGACTGAAGCTTTCTTT.

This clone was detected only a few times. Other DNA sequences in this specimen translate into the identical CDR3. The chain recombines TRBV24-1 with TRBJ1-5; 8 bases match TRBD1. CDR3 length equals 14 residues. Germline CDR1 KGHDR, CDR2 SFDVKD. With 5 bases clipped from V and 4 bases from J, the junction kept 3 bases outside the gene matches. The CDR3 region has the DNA TGTGCCACCAGTGGAAGACAGGGGAATCAGCCCCAGCATTTT. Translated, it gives CATSGRQGNQPQHF.

The CDR3 loop is CASSLSWGLVNQPQHF. The CDR3 DNA reads TGTGCCAGCAGTTTATCCTGGGGGCTGGTGAATCAGCCCCAGCATTTT. The chain has TRBV27 and TRBJ1-5; TRBD1 is a possible D gene (6 bases). CDR1 and CDR2 (germline): MNHEY, SMNVEV (reference sequence). The V and J ends lost 0 bases and 4 bases respectively, with 13 bases between them. The CDR3 totals 16 residues.

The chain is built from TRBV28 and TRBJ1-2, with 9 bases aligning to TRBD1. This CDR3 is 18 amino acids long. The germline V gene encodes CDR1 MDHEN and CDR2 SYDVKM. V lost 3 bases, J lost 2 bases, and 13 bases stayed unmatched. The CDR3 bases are TGTGCCAGCAGTTTGGGGGTTGTACGGGACAGGGCAAACTATGGCTACACCTTC. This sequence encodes CASSLGVVRDRANYGYTF.

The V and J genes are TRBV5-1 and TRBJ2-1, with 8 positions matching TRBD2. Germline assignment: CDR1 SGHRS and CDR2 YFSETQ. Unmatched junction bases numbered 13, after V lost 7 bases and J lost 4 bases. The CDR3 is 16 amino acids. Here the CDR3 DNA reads TGCGCCAGCGCCCCGGGGAGCGGGGGTCCTTACAATGAGCAGTTCTTC. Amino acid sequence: CASAPGSGGPYNEQFF.

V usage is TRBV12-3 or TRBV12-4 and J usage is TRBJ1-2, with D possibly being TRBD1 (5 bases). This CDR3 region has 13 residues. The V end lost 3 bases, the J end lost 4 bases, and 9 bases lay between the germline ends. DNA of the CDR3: TGTGCCAGCAGTTTGGGCAGGGTCTATGGCTACACCTTC. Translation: CASSLGRVYGYTF.

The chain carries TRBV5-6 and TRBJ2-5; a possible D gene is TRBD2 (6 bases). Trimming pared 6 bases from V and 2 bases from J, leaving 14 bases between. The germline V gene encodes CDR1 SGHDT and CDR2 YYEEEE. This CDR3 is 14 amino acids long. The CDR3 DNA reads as TGTGCCAGCACCCCCCGGGAGTATCAAGAGACCCAGTACTTC. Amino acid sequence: CASTPREYQETQYF.

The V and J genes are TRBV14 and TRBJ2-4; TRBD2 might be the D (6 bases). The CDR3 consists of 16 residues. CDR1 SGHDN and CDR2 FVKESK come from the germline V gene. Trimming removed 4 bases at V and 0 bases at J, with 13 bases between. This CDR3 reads CASSLGLKGAKNIQYF. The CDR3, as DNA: TGTGCCAGCAGCCTGGGACTCAAGGGAGCCAAAAACATTCAGTACTTC.

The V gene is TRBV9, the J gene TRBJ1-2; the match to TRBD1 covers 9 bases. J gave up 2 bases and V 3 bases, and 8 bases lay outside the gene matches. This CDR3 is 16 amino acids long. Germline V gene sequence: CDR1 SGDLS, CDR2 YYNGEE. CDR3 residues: CASSAYPGQGNYGYTF. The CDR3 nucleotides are TGTGCCAGCAGCGCCTACCCGGGACAGGGCAACTATGGCTACACCTTC. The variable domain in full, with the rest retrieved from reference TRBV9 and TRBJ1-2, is DSGVTQTPKHLITATGQRVTLRCSPRSGDLSVYWYQQSLDQGLQFLIQYYNGEERAKGNILERFSAQQFPDLHSELNLSSLELGDSALYFCASSAYPGQGNYGYTFGSGTRLTVV.

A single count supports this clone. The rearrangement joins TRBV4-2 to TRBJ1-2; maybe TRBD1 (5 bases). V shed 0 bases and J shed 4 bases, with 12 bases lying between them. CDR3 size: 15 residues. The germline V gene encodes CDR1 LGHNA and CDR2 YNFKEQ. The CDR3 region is CASSQEPGGAYGYTF. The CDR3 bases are TGTGCCAGCAGCCAAGAACCGGGAGGGGCCTATGGCTACACCTTC.

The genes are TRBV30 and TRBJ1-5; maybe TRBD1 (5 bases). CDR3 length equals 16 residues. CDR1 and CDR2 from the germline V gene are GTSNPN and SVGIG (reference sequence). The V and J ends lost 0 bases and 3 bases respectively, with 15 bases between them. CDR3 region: CAWSVRGGVVNQPQHF. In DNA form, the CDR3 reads TGTGCCTGGAGTGTAAGGGGAGGGGTCGTCAATCAGCCCCAGCATTTT. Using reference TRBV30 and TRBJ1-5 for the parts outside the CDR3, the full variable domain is SQTIHQWPATLVQPVGSPLSLECTVEGTSNPNLYWYRQAAGRGLQLLFYSVGIGQISSEVPQNLSASRPQDRQFILSSKKLLLSDSGFYLCAWSVRGGVVNQPQHFGDGTRLSIL.

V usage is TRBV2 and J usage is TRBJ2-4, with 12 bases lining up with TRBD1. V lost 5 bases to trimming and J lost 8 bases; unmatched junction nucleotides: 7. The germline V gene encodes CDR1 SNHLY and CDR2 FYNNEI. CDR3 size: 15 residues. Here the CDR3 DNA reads TGTGCCAGCAGTTCCGGGACAGGGGGCGAGTACATTCAGTACTTC. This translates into CASSSGTGGEYIQYF.

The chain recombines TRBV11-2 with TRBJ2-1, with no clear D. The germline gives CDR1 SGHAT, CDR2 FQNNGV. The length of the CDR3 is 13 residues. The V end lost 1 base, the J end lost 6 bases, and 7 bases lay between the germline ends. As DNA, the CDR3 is TGTGCCAGCAGCTTAGGAGGCGGCAATGAGCAGTTCTTC. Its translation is CASSLGGGNEQFF.

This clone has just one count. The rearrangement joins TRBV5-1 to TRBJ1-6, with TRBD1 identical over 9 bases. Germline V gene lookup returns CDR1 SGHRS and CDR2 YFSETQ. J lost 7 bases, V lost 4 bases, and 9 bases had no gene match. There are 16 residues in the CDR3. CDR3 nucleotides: TGCGCCAGCAGCGCCTCACAGGGGGCTAGGAATTCACCCCTCCACTTT. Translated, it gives CASSASQGARNSPLHF.

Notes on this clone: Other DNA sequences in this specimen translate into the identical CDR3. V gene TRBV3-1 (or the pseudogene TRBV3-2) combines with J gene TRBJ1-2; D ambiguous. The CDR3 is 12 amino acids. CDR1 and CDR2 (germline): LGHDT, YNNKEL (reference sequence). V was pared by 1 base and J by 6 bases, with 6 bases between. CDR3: CASSQGRDGYTF. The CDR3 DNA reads TGTGCCAGCAGCCAAGGAAGAGATGGCTACACCTTC.

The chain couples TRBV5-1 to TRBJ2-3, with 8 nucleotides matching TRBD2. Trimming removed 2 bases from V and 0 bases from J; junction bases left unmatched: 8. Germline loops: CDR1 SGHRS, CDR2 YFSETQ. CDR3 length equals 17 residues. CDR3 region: CASSFGTRPLSTDTQYF. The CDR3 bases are TGCGCCAGCAGCTTTGGGACTAGGCCACTAAGCACAGATACGCAGTATTTT.

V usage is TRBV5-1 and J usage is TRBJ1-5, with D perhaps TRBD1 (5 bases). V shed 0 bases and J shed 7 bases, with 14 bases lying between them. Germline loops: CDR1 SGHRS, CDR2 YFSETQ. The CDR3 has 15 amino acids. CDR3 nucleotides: TGCGCCAGCAGCTTGGGGCAGGGTGGCAGACAGCCCCAGCATTTT. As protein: CASSLGQGGRQPQHF. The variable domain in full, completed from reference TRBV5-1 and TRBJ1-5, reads KAGVTQTPRYLIKTRGQQVTLSCSPISGHRSVSWYQQTPGQGLQFLFEYFSETQRNKGNFPGRFSGRQFSNSRSEMNVSTLELGDSALYLCASSLGQGGRQPQHFGDGTRLSIL.

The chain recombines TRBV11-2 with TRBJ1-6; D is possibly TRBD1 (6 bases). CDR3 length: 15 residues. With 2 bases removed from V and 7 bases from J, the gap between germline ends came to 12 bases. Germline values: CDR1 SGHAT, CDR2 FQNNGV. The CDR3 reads CASSLQGSGNSPLHF. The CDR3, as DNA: TGTGCCAGCAGCTTACAGGGGTCGGGGAATTCACCCCTCCACTTT.

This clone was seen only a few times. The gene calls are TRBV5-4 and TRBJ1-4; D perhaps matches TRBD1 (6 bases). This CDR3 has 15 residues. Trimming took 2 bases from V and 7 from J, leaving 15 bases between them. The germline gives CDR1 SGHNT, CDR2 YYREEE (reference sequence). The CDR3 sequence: CASSFSLGTTEKLFF. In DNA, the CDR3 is TGTGCCAGCAGCTTCTCTTTAGGGACAACTGAAAAACTGTTTTTT.

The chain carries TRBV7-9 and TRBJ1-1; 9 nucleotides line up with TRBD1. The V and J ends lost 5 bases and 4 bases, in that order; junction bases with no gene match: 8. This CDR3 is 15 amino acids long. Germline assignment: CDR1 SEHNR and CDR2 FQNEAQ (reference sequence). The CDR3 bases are TGTGCCAGCAGCCCCGGACAGGGGTGGAGCACTGAAGCTTTCTTT. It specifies CASSPGQGWSTEAFF. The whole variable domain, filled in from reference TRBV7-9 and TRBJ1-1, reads DTGVSQNPRHKITKRGQNVTFRCDPISEHNRLYWYRQTLGQGPEFLTYFQNEAQLEKSRLLSDRFSAERPKGSFSTLEIQRTEQGDSAMYLCASSPGQGWSTEAFFGQGTRLTVV.

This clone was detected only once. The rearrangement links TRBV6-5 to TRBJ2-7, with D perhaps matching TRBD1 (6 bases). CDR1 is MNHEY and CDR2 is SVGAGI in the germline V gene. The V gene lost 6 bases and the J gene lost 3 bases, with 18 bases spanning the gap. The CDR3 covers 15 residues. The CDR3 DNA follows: TGTGCCAGCAGCCCAACAGGGCCCAGCTACTACGAGCAGTACTTC. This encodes CASSPTGPSYYEQYF.

Here the CDR3 reads CASSFRDRNTEAFF. In DNA, the CDR3 is TGTGCCAGCAGTTTTAGGGACAGGAACACTGAAGCTTTCTTT. The genes are TRBV5-4 and TRBJ1-1, with 7 bases that match TRBD1. This CDR3 comprises 14 residues. The V gene end was trimmed by 5 bases and the J gene end by 1 base; junction bases not matched to a gene: 5. Germline CDR1 is SGHNT and CDR2 is YYREEE (reference sequence).

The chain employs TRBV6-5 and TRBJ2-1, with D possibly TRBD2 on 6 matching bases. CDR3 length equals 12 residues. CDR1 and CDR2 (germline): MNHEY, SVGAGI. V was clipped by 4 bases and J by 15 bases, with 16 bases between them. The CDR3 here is CASSSDRGTRFF. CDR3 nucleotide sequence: TGTGCCAGCAGTTCGGACCGGGGGACGCGGTTCTTC.